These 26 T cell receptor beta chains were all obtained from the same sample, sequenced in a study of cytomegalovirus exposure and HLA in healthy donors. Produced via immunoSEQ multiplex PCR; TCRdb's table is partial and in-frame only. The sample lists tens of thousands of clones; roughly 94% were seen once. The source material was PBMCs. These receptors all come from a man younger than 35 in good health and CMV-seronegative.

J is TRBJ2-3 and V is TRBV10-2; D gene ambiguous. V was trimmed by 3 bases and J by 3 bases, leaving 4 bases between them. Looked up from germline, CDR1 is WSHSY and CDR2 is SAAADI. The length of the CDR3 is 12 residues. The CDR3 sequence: CASSDTTDTQYF. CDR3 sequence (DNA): TGCGCCAGCAGTGATACTACAGATACGCAGTATTTT.

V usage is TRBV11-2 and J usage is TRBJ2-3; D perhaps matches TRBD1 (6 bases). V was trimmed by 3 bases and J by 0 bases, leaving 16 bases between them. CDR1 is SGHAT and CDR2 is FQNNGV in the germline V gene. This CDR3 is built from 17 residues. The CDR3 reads CASSLGASFSSTDTQYF. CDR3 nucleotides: TGTGCCAGCAGCTTGGGGGCCAGCTTCTCTAGCACAGATACGCAGTATTTT. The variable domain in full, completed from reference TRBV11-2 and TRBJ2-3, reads EAGVAQSPRYKIIEKRQSVAFWCNPISGHATLYWYQQILGQGPKLLIQFQNNGVVDDSQLPKDRFSAERLKGVDSTLKIQPAKLEDSAVYLCASSLGASFSSTDTQYFGPGTRLTVL.

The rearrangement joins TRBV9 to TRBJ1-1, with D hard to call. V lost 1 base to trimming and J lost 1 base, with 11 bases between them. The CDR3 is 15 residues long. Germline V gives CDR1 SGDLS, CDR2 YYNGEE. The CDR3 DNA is TGTGCCAGCAGCGTACACGGAGAGGGGAACACTGAAGCTTTCTTT. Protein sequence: CASSVHGEGNTEAFF.

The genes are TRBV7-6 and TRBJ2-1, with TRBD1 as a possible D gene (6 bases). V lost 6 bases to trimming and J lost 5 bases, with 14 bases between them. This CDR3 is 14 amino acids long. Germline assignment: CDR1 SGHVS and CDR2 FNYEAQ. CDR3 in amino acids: CASSQGLIHNEQFF. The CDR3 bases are TGTGCCAGCAGTCAGGGGCTAATTCACAATGAGCAGTTCTTC. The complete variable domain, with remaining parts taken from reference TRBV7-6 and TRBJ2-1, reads GAGVSQSPRYKVTKRGQDVALRCDPISGHVSLYWYRQALGQGPEFLTYFNYEAQQDKSGLPNDRFSAERPEGSISTLTIQRTEQRDSAMYRCASSQGLIHNEQFFGPGTRLTVL.

The CDR3 is CASSRIPRGTQETQYF. The CDR3, as DNA: TGTGCCAGCAGCCGCATTCCCAGGGGCACTCAAGAGACCCAGTACTTC. The J gene is TRBJ2-5, the V gene TRBV11-2, with D possibly matching TRBD1 (6 bases). Germline CDR1 SGHAT, CDR2 FQNNGV. The CDR3 runs 16 residues. V was clipped by 5 bases and J by 2 bases, with 18 bases between them.

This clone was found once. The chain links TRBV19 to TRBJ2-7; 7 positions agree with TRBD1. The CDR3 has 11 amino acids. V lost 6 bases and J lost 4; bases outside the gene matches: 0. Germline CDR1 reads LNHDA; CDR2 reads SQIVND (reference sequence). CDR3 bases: TGTGCCAGTAGCAGGGGGTACGAGCAGTACTTC. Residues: CASSRGYEQYF.

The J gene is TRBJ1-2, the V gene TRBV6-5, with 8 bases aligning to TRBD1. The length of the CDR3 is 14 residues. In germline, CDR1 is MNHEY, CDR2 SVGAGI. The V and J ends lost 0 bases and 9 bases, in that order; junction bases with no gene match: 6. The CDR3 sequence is CASSYSRDRRSYTF. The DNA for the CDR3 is TGTGCCAGCAGTTACTCGAGGGACAGGAGGAGCTACACCTTC.

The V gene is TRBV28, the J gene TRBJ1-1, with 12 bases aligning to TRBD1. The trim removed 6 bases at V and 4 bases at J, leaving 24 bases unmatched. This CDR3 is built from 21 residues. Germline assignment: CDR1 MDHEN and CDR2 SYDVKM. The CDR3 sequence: CASSFGWEPGTGGLSGTEAFF. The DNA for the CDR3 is TGTGCCAGCAGCTTTGGATGGGAACCCGGGACAGGGGGCTTATCAGGCACTGAAGCTTTCTTT. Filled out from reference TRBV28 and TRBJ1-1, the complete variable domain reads DVKVTQSSRYLVKRTGEKVFLECVQDMDHENMFWYRQDPGLGLRLIYFSYDVKMKEKGDIPEGYSVSREKKERFSLILESASTNQTSMYLCASSFGWEPGTGGLSGTEAFFGQGTRLTVV.

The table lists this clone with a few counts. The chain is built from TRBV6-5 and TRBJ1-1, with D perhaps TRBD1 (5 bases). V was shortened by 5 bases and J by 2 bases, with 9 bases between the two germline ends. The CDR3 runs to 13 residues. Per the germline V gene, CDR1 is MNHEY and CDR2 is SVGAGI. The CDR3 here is CASSETVNTEAFF. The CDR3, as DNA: TGTGCCAGCAGTGAGACAGTCAACACTGAAGCTTTCTTT.

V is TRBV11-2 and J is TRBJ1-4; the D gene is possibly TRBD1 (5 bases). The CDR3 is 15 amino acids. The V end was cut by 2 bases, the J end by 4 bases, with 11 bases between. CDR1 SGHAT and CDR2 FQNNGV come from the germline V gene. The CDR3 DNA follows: TGTGCCAGCAGCTTAATTGGAGGGGATAATGAAAAACTGTTTTTT. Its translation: CASSLIGGDNEKLFF.

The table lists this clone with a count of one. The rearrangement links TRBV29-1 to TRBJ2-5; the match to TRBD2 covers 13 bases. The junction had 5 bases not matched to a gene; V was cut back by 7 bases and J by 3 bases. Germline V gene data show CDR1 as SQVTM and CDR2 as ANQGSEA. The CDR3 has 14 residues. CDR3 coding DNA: TGCAGCGAAACCACTAGCGGGAGGGAAGAGACCCAGTACTTC. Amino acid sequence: CSETTSGREETQYF.

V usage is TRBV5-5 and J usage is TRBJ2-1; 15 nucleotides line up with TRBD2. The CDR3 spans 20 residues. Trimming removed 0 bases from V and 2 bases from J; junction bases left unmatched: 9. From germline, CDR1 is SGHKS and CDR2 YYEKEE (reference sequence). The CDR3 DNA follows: TGTGCCAGCAGCTTGGGATGGACTAGCGGGAGGGCCGGGGCCTACAATGAGCAGTTCTTC. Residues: CASSLGWTSGRAGAYNEQFF.

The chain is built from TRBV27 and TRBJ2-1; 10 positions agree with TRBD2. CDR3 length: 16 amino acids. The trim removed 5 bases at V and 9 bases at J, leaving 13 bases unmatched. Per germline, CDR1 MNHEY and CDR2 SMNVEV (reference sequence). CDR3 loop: CASSPTRVAGGSEQFF. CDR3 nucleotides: TGTGCCAGCAGTCCGACTCGGGTAGCGGGAGGTAGTGAGCAGTTCTTC.

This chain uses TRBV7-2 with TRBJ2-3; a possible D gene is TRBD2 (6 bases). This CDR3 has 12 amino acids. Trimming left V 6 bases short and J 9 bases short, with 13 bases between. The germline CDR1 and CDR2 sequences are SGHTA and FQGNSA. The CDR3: CASRDGGLTQYF. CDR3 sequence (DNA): TGTGCCAGCAGGGACGGGGGTTTGACGCAGTATTTT.

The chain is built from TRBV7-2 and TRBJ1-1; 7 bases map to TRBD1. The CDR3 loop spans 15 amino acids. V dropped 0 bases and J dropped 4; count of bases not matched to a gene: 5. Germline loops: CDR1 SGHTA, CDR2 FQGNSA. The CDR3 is CASSLARRGSTEAFF. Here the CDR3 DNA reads TGTGCCAGCAGCTTAGCGCGCAGGGGGAGCACTGAAGCTTTCTTT.

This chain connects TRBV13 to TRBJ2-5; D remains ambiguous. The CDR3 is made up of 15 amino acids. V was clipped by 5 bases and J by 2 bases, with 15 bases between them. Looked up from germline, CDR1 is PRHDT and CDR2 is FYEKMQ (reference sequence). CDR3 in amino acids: CASSPQNSLQETQYF. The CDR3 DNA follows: TGTGCCAGCAGCCCCCAAAACAGCTTACAAGAGACCCAGTACTTC.

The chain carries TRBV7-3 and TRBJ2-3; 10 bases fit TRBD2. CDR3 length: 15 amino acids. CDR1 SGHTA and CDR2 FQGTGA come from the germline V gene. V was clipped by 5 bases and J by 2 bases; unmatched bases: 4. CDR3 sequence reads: CASSVSGRSTDTQYF. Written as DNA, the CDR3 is TGTGCCAGCAGCGTTAGCGGGAGGTCCACAGATACGCAGTATTTT. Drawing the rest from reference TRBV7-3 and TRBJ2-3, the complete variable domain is GAGVSQTPSNKVTEKGKYVELRCDPISGHTALYWYRQSLGQGPEFLIYFQGTGAADDSGLPNDRFFAVRPEGSVSTLKIQRTERGDSAVYLCASSVSGRSTDTQYFGPGTRLTVL.

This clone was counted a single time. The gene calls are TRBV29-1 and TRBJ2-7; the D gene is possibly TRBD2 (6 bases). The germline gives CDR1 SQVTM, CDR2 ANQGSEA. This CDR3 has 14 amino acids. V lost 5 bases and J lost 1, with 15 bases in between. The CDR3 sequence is CSVTPPGESYEQYF. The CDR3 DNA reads TGCAGCGTTACTCCGCCGGGAGAGTCCTACGAGCAGTACTTC.

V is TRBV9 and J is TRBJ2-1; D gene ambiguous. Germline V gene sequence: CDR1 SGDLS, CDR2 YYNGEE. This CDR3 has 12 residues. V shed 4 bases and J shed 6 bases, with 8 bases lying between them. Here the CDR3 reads CASSLGFNEQFF. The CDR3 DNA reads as TGTGCCAGCAGCCTCGGGTTCAATGAGCAGTTCTTC.

The CDR3 spells CASSSTGTVMFNEKLFF. The DNA for the CDR3 is TGTGCCAGCAGCTCTACCGGGACAGTGATGTTTAATGAAAAACTGTTTTTT. The V gene is TRBV11-2, the J gene TRBJ1-4; 7 bases map to TRBD1. V lost 4 bases, J lost 4 bases, and 12 bases stayed unmatched. The CDR3 is 17 residues long. Germline V lookup: CDR1 SGHAT, CDR2 FQNNGV.

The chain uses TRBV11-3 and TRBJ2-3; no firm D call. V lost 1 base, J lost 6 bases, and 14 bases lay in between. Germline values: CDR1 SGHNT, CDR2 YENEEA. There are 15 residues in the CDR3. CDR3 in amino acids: CASSLGVRLPDTQYF. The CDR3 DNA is TGTGCCAGCAGCTTAGGAGTCAGGCTCCCGGATACGCAGTATTTT.

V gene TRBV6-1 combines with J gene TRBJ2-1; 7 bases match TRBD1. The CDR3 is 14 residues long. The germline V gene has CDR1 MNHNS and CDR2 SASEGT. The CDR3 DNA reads TGTGCGGCGAAGGCCGGGACAGTCGACAATGAGCAGTTCTTC. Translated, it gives CAAKAGTVDNEQFF.

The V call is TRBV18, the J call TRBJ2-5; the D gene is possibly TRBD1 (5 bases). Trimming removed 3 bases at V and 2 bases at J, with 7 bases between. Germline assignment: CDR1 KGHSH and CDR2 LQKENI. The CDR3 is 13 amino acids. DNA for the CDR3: TGTGCCAGCTCACCGCGACAGCAAGAGACCCAGTACTTC. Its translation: CASSPRQQETQYF.

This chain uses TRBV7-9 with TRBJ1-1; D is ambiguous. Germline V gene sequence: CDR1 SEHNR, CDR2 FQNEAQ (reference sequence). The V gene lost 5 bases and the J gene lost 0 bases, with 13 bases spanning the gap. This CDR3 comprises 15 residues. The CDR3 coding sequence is TGTGCCAGCAGCCCTCGCGGTACAATGAACACTGAAGCTTTCTTT. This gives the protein CASSPRGTMNTEAFF.

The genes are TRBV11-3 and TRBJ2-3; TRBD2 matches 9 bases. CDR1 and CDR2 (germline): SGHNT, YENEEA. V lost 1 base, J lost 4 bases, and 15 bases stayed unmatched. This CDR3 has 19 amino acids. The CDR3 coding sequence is TGTGCCAGCAGCTTAGGGACCTGGGACCTAGCGGGACTTTCAGATACGCAGTATTTT. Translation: CASSLGTWDLAGLSDTQYF.

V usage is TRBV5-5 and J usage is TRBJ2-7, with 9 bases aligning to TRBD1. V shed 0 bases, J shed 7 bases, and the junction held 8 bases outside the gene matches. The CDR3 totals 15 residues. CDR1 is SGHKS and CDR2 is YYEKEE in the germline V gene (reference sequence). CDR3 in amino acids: CASSLVEQGAGEQYF. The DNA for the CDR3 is TGTGCCAGCAGCTTGGTTGAACAGGGGGCTGGGGAGCAGTACTTC. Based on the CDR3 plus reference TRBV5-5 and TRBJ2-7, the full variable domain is DAGVTQSPTHLIKTRGQQVTLRCSPISGHKSVSWYQQVLGQGPQFIFQYYEKEERGRGNFPDRFSARQFPNYSSELNVNALLLGDSALYLCASSLVEQGAGEQYFGPGTRLTVT.